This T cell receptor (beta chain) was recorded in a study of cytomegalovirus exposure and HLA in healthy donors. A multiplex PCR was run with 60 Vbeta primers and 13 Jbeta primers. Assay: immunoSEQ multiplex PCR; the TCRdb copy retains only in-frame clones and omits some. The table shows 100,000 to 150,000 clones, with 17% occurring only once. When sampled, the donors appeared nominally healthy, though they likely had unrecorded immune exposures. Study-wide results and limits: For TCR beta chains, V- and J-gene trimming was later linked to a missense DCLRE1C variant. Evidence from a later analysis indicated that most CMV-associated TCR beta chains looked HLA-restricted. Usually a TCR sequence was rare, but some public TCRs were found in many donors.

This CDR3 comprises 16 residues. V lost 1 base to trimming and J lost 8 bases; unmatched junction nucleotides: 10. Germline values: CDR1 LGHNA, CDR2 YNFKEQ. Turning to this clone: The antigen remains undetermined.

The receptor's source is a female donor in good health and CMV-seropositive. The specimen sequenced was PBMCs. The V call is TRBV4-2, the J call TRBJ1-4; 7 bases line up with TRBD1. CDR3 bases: TGTGCCAGCAGCCAAGGGACGACAGGGCGGAACGAAAAACTGTTTTTT. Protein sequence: CASSQGTTGRNEKLFF.